This TCR beta chain was retrieved from a study of OX40 agonist ivuxolimab in advanced cancers. This clone has just one count. The CDR3 has 14 amino acids. Deletions cut 4 bases from V and 4 bases from J, with 13 bases between. CDR1 SNHLY and CDR2 FYNNEI come from the germline V gene. A history of autoimmune disease or systemic immunosuppression excluded patients. Only in-frame clones appear in the TCRdb table, and some are missing; sequencing was by immunoSEQ multiplex PCR. The data hold tens of thousands of clones, with under 90% observed a single time. The specimen was CD4+ or CD8+ T cells sorted from blood, collected in a trial of the OX40 agonist ivuxolimab. The sequence was obtained from an adult with an advanced solid tumor such as melanoma, head and neck, liver or kidney cancer. This chain joins TRBV2 and TRBJ1-2; possible D gene TRBD1, 6 bases. The CDR3 loop is CASSVGGGSYGYTF. In nucleotides, the CDR3 is TGTGCCAGCAGTGTTGGAGGGGGTAGCTATGGCTACACCTTC.